This T cell receptor (beta chain) derives from a study of T cells in women clearing cervical HPV infection. Turning to the study itself: Donors had HPV16-related CIN3 or worse; 2 had invasive cancer. Controls' single incident HPV16 infection cleared within 12 months without precancer.

Whole-study results and caveats: Controls had more TRBV6-7 (0.16%) than cases (roughly 0.11%). Cases and controls were distinguished at AUC about 0.86 by richness and V genes.

A note on this clone: What it binds is not known. The read halts 3 residues ahead of the CDR3 end, with the missing end drawn from the germline J gene.

The assay was immunoSEQ multiplex PCR, and TCRdb's table has in-frame clones only and misses some. The sample data list approximately 34,000 clones. The CDR3 runs 13 residues. Trimming shortened V by 5 bases and J by 6 bases, and 14 bases separated the two germline ends. Germline lookup yields CDR1 SGHAT and CDR2 FQNNGV. The chain combines TRBV11-2 with TRBJ2-7; possible D gene TRBD2, 6 bases. This TCR was recovered from a woman between 18 and 75 years old with a cervical HPV16 infection that either progressed to CIN3+ or cleared (not recorded which). Sequencing was carried out using blood buffy coat. CDR3 DNA (partial): TGTGCCAGCAGCCCGCGACTAGTTACCGAG. The encoded protein is CASSPRLVTE. The whole CDR3 sequence is CASSPRLVTEQYF.